This TCR beta chain was captured in a study of cytomegalovirus exposure and HLA in healthy donors. CDR3 length equals 17 residues. Germline V gives CDR1 MNHEY, CDR2 SMNVEV (reference sequence). V dropped 6 bases and J dropped 2 bases, with 21 bases sitting between them. Whole-study results and caveats: In an earlier analysis, most TCR beta V segments were productive about 90% or about 30% of the time. Analysis was performed later, and it showed HLA-associated TCR beta chains to be more clonally expanded than equally common others.

This clone was found once. Its antigen remains unidentified. With 60 Vbeta and 13 Jbeta primers, the PCR was carried out. Sequencing was performed with immunoSEQ multiplex PCR; in TCRdb, only in-frame clones are kept and a portion is missing. The profile shows about 93,000 clones, over 65% of them singletons. This chain connects TRBV27 to TRBJ2-3; D might be TRBD2 (6 bases). The sequencing input was PBMCs. The sequence was collected from a man over 45 in good health and CMV-seronegative. The DNA for the CDR3 is TGTGCCAGCAGCCCGGGACTCCTGACCTTCTACACAGATACGCAGTATTTT. This sequence encodes CASSPGLLTFYTDTQYF.